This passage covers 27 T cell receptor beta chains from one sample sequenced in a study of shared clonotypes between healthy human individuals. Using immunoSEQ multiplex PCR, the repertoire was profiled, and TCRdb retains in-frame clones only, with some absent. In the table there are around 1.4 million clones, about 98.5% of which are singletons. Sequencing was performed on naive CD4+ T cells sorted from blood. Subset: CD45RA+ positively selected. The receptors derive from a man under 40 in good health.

The CDR3 DNA sequence: TGTGCCACCAGCACGGGTTGGACAGGGTTCGTCACCGGGGAGCTGTTTTTT. It encodes CATSTGWTGFVTGELFF. The gene calls are TRBV15 and TRBJ2-2; 8 bases fit TRBD1. The CDR3 length is 17 residues. The germline V gene has CDR1 LNHNV and CDR2 YYDKDF (reference sequence). V lost 4 bases, J lost 4 bases, and 11 bases stayed unmatched.

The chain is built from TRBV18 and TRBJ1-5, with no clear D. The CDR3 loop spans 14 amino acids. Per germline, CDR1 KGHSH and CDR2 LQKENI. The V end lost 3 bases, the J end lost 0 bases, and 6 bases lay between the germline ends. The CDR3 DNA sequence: TGTGCCAGCTCACCCCAGCATAGCAATCAGCCCCAGCATTTT. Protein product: CASSPQHSNQPQHF.

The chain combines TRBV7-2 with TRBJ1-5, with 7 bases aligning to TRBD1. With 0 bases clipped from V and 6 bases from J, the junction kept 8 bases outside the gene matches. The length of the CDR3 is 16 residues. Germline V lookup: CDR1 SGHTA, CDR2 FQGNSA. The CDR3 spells CASSLAVTGYLQPQHF. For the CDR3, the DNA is TGTGCCAGCAGCTTAGCTGTGACAGGGTACCTTCAGCCCCAGCATTTT.

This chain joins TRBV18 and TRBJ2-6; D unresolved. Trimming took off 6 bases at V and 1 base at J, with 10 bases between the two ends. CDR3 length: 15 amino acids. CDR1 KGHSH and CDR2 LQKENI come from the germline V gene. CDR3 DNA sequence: TGTGCCAGCTCCGACTTTATTTCTGGGGCCAACGTCCTGACTTTC. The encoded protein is CASSDFISGANVLTF.

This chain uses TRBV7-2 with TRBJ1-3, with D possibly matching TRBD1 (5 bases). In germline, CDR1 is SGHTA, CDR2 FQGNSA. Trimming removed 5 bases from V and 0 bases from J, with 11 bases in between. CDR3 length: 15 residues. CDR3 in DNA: TGTGCCAGCAGCAGGGGTATTAGCTCTGGAAACACCATATATTTT. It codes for CASSRGISSGNTIYF.

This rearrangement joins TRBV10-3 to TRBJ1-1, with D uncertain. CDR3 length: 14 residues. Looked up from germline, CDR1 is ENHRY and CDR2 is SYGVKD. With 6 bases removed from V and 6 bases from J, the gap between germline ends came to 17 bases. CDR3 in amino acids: CAIRTKDTFSEAFF. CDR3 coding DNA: TGTGCCATCAGGACCAAAGACACGTTCTCTGAAGCTTTCTTT.

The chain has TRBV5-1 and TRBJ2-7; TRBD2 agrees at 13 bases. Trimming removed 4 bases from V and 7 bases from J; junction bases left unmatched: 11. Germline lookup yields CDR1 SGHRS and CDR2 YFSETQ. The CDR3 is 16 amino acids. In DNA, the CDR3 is TGCGCCAGCAGCGAACGCCTACTAGCGGGAGGGTCGGAGCAGTACTTC. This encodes CASSERLLAGGSEQYF.

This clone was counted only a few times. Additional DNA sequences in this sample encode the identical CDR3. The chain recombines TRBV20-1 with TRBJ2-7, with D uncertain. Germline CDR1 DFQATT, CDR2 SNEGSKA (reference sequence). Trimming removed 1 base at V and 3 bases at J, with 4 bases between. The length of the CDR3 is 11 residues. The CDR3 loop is CSARGGYEQYF. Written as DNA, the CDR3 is TGCAGTGCTAGAGGCGGCTACGAGCAGTACTTC.

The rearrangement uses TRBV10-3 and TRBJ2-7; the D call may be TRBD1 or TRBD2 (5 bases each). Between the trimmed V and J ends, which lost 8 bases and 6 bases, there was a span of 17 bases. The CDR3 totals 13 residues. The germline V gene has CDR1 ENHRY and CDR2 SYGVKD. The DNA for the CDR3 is TGTGCCATCGCGCGAGGGGACGGGACCGAGCAGTACTTC. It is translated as CAIARGDGTEQYF.

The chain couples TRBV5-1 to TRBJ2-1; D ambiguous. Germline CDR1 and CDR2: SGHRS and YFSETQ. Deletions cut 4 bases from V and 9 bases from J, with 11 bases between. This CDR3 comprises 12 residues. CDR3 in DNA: TGCGCCAGCAGCATAGAGGTTGTTGAGCAGTTCTTC. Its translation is CASSIEVVEQFF.

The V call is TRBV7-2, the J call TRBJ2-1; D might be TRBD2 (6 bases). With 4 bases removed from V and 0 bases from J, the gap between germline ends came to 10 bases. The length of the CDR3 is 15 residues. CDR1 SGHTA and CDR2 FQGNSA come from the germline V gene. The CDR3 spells CASSSSVSSYNEQFF. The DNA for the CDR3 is TGTGCCAGCAGCTCTAGCGTGAGCTCCTACAATGAGCAGTTCTTC. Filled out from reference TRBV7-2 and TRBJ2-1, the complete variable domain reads GAGVSQSPSNKVTEKGKDVELRCDPISGHTALYWYRQSLGQGLEFLIYFQGNSAPDKSGLPSDRFSAERTGGSVSTLTIQRTQQEDSAVYLCASSSSVSSYNEQFFGPGTRLTVL.

CDR3 residues: CASSPTSGKYEQYF. The CDR3, as DNA: TGCGCCAGCAGTCCCACTAGCGGGAAATACGAGCAGTACTTC. The chain carries TRBV10-2 and TRBJ2-7; 10 nucleotides line up with TRBD2. The ends lost 5 bases at V and 4 bases at J; junction bases unmatched: 5. The germline gives CDR1 WSHSY, CDR2 SAAADI. The CDR3 contains 14 residues.

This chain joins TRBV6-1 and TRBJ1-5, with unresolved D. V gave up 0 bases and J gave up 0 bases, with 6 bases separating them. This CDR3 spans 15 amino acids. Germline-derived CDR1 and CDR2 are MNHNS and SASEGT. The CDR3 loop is CASSEALGSNQPQHF. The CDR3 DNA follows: TGTGCCAGCAGTGAAGCGCTGGGTAGCAATCAGCCCCAGCATTTT.

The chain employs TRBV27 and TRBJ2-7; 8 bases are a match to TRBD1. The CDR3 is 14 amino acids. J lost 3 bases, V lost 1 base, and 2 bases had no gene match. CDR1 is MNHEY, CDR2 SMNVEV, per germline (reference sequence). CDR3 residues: CASSLYGTGYEQYF. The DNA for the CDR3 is TGTGCCAGCAGTTTATATGGGACAGGCTACGAGCAGTACTTC.

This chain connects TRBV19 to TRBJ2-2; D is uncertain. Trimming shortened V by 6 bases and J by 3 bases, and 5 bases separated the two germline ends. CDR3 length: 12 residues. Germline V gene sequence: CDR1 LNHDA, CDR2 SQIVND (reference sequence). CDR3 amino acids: CASRPYTGELFF. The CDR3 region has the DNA TGTGCCAGTAGACCGTACACCGGGGAGCTGTTTTTT.

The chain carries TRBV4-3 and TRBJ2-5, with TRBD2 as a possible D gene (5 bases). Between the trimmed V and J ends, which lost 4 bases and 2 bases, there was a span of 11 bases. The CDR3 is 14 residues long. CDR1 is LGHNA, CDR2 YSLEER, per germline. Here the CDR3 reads CASSRSSVQETQYF. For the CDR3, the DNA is TGCGCCAGCAGCCGTAGTAGCGTTCAAGAGACCCAGTACTTC.

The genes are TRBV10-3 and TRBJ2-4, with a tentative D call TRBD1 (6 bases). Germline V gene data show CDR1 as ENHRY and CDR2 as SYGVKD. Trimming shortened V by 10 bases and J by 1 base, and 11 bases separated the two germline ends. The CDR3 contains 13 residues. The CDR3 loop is CATRTEAKNIQYF. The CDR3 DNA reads TGTGCCACCAGGACAGAGGCCAAAAACATTCAGTACTTC.

CDR3 amino acids: CASSDASTGANVLTF. The DNA for the CDR3 is TGTGCCAGCAGTGATGCTTCCACAGGGGCCAACGTCCTGACTTTC. V usage is TRBV25-1 and J usage is TRBJ2-6; D ambiguous. Trimming stripped 3 bases from V and 4 bases from J, with 10 bases between. CDR3 size: 15 residues. Per germline, CDR1 MGHDK and CDR2 SYGVNS.

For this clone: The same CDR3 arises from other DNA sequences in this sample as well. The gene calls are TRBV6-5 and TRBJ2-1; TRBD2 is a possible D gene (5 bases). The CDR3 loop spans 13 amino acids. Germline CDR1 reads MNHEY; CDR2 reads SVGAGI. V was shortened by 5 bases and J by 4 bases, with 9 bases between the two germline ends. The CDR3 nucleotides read TGTGCCAGCAGTCCGGACTCATACAATGAGCAGTTCTTC. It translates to CASSPDSYNEQFF.

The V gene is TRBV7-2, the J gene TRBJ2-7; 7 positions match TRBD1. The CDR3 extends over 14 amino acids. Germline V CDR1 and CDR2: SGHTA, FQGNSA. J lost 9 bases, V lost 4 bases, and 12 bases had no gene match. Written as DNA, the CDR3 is TGTGCCAGCAGCTCCGGACAGGCACTACGGGGGCAGTACTTC. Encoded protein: CASSSGQALRGQYF.

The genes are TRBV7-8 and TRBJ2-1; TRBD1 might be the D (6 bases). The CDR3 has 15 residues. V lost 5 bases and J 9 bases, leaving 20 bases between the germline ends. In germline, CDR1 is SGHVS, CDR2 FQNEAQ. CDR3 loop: CASSIDRSEFSEQFF. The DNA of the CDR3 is TGTGCCAGCAGCATAGACAGGTCGGAGTTTAGTGAGCAGTTCTTC.

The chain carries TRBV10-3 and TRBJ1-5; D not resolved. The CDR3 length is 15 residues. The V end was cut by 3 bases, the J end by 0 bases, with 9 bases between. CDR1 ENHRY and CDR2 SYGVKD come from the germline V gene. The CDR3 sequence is CAISDGLNSNQPQHF. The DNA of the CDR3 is TGTGCCATCAGTGACGGACTAAATAGCAATCAGCCCCAGCATTTT.

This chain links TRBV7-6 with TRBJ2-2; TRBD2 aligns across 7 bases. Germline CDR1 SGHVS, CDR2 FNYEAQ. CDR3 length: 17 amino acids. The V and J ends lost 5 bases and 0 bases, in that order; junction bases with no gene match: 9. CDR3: CASSPNLGRANTGELFF. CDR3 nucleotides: TGTGCCAGCAGCCCTAATCTTGGGAGGGCGAACACCGGGGAGCTGTTTTTT. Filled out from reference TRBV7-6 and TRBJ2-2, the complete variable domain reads GAGVSQSPRYKVTKRGQDVALRCDPISGHVSLYWYRQALGQGPEFLTYFNYEAQQDKSGLPNDRFSAERPEGSISTLTIQRTEQRDSAMYRCASSPNLGRANTGELFFGEGSRLTVL.

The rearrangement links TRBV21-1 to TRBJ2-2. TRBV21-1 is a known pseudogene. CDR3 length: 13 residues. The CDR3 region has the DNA TGTGCCAGCAGTATAACCGCCACCGGGGAGCTGTTTTTT. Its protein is CASSITATGELFF.

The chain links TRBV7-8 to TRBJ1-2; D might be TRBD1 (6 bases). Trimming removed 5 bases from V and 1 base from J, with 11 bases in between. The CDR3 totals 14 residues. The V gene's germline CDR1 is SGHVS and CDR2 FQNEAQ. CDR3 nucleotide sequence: TGTGCCAGCAGCGCTCACAGGGTTAACTATGGCTACACCTTC. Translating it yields CASSAHRVNYGYTF.

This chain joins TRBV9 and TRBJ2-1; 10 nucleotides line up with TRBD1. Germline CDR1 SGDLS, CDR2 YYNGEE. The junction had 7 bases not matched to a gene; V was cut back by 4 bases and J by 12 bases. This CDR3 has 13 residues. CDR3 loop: CASSLGGQGLQFF. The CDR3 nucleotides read TGTGCCAGCAGCCTGGGGGGACAGGGGTTGCAGTTCTTC.

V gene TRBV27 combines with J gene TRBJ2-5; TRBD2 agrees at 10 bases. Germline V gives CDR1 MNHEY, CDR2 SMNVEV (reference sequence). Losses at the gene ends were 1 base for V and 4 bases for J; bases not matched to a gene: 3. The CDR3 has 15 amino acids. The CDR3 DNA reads TGTGCCAGCAGTTTATTTCCTAGCGGGAGAGAGACCCAGTACTTC. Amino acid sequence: CASSLFPSGRETQYF.